Listed below are T cell receptor beta chains from one sample, sequenced in a study of PD-L1 blockade in urothelial cancer. Here immunoSEQ multiplex PCR was the method, and the copy in TCRdb shows in-frame clones only, minus some. The sample has nearly 45,000 clones; around 82% are singletons. Material: PBMCs, obtained around atezolizumab (anti-PD-L1) treatment. Receptor source: a man aged 55 to 70 with urothelial cancer. The CDR3 runs from the conserved cysteine through the conserved F or W. The D gene is left open where the match is weak. Expanded clones are given a class, and other clones once, few, many or no size at all.

j_call v_call d_call clone_size cdr3_aa cdr3_nt
TRBJ2-7 TRBV21-1 - - CASSRKAPSGPYEQYF TGTGCCAGCAGCCGAAAAGCCCCAAGCGGCCCCTACGAGCAGTACTTC
TRBJ2-4 TRBV11-2 TRBD1 - CASSLAGGKNIQYF TGTGCCAGCAGTCTGGCAGGGGGCAAAAACATTCAGTACTTC
TRBJ2-3 TRBV7-9 - once CASSLSSGFGDTQYF TGTGCCAGCAGCTTGTCTTCGGGTTTTGGAGATACGCAGTATTTT
TRBJ1-1 TRBV5-1 TRBD1 - CASSSTLGQGMNTEAFF TGCGCCAGCAGCTCGACTCTCGGACAGGGGATGAACACTGAAGCTTTCTTT
TRBJ2-6 TRBV2 - - CASTGDSGANVLTF TGTGCCAGCACCGGGGACTCTGGGGCCAACGTCCTGACTTTC
TRBJ1-4 TRBV12-5 TRBD1 - CASGLPRTGENEKLFF TGTGCTAGTGGTTTGCCACGGACAGGTGAAAATGAAAAACTGTTTTTT
TRBJ2-7 TRBV18 - - CASSPTGTYAYEQYF TGTGCCAGCTCACCAACCGGGACTTACGCCTACGAGCAGTACTTC
TRBJ1-4 TRBV5-1 - - CASSLFQGEGEKLFF TGCGCCAGCAGCTTGTTTCAAGGGGAAGGAGAAAAACTGTTTTTT
TRBJ1-4 TRBV6-1 - - CASSSAAELFF TGTGCCAGCAGTTCTGCCGCAGAACTGTTTTTT
TRBJ1-1 TRBV5-1 TRBD1 - CASSSGVAGGMNTEAFF TGCGCCAGCAGCTCTGGCGTGGCAGGGGGTATGAACACTGAAGCTTTCTTT
TRBJ2-1 TRBV18 - - CASSPGGSWTYNEQFF TGTGCCAGCTCACCAGGGGGGAGCTGGACCTACAATGAGCAGTTCTTC
TRBJ2-3 TRBV5-4 TRBD1 - CASSNGRTGRTDTQYF TGTGCCAGCAGCAACGGCCGGACAGGCCGCACAGATACGCAGTATTTT
TRBJ1-4 TRBV19 TRBD1 - CATMMPGGTRRTQGGRRTNEKLFF TGTGCCACTATGATGCCAGGTGGGACAAGACGGACCCAGGGGGGAAGAAGAACTAATGAAAAACTGTTTTTT
TRBJ1-5 TRBV2 - few CASSLNQPQHF TGTGCCAGCAGTCTAAATCAGCCCCAGCATTTT
TRBJ1-5 TRBV4-1 - - CASSQVAGGNQPQHF TGCGCCAGCAGCCAAGTGGCGGGCGGCAATCAGCCCCAGCATTTT
TRBJ1-1 TRBV5-6 - - CASSLAAQTEAFF TGTGCCAGCAGCTTGGCCGCACAGACCGAAGCTTTCTTT
TRBJ2-7 TRBV27 TRBD2 - CASSLVPSGRLGEQYF TGTGCCAGCAGTTTAGTCCCTAGCGGGAGGCTAGGCGAGCAGTACTTC
TRBJ2-5 TRBV5-1 - - CASSLVFLETQYF TGCGCCAGCAGCTTGGTGTTCCTGGAGACCCAGTACTTC
TRBJ1-2 TRBV28 - - CASSLTGNYGYTF TGTGCCAGCAGTTTGACAGGCAACTATGGCTACACCTTC
TRBJ2-3 TRBV6-5 TRBD1 - CASSRDRMRDTQYF TGTGCCAGCAGTAGGGACAGGATGAGAGATACGCAGTATTTT
TRBJ2-7 TRBV7-9 TRBD2 - CASSGTSGRAYEQYF TGTGCCAGCAGCGGGACTAGCGGGAGGGCCTACGAGCAGTACTTC
TRBJ2-1 TRBV29-1 TRBD2 - CSVLLAGGPSNEQFF TGCAGCGTTTTATTAGCGGGAGGGCCGAGCAATGAGCAGTTCTTC
TRBJ1-2 TRBV19 - - CASSIVTGRVNYGYTF TGTGCCAGTAGTATAGTAACAGGGCGTGTGAACTATGGCTACACCTTC
TRBJ2-7 TRBV18 - - CASSPPETPYEQYF TGTGCCAGCTCACCACCAGAGACACCCTACGAGCAGTACTTC
TRBJ2-1 TRBV27 TRBD2 once CASSLESGRWNEQFF TGTGCCAGCAGTTTAGAAAGCGGGAGGTGGAATGAGCAGTTCTTC
TRBJ2-2 TRBV10-1 - - CASSETQVTGELFF TGCGCCAGCAGTGAGACCCAGGTCACCGGGGAGCTGTTTTTT
TRBJ2-3 TRBV30 TRBD2 once CAWNPGLGGKDTQYF TGTGCCTGGAATCCGGGACTAGGGGGGAAAGATACGCAGTATTTT